These 19 T cell receptor beta chains originate from one sample sequenced in a study of post-analysis software for immune sequencing data. Study-wide findings and caveats: Included in a set of 5 or 6 TRBV segments more frequent in patients than controls were TRBV5-6, TRBV5-1 and TRBV20-1.

Carried by the TCR beta cDNA libraries were unique molecular identifiers. TCRdb re-called the PCR reads through MiXCR, storing one row per CDR3 protein. The sample holds hundreds of thousands of distinct CDR3 sequences, 44% seen once. Antigens for these TCRs are unknown. Material: blood. These receptors were taken from a girl aged 10 to 17 with multiple sclerosis.

CDR3 nucleotide sequence: TGTGCCAGCAGCTTGGGGCCCCGCGACAGGTCCTTTTTTAATGAGCAGTTCTTC. Translation gives CASSLGPRDRSFFNEQFF. The chain uses TRBV5-5 and TRBJ2-1, with TRBD1 as a possible D gene (6 bases). V lost 0 bases, J lost 7 bases, and 23 bases lay in between. CDR3 size: 18 residues. CDR1 and CDR2 from the germline V gene are SGHKS and YYEKEE (reference sequence).

The chain combines TRBV7-2 with TRBJ2-7; 8 nucleotides agree with TRBD2. This CDR3 has 15 amino acids. With 5 bases clipped from V and 2 bases from J, the junction kept 8 bases outside the gene matches. The V gene's germline CDR1 is SGHTA and CDR2 FQGNSA. CDR3 protein: CASSPPAGGPYEQYF. CDR3 DNA sequence: TGTGCCAGCAGCCCCCCGGCGGGAGGACCCTACGAGCAGTACTTC.

This chain uses TRBV2 with TRBJ2-1; a weak D match, TRBD1 (6 bases). CDR1 and CDR2 from the germline V gene are SNHLY and FYNNEI. V shed 6 bases and J shed 8 bases, with 11 bases lying between them. The CDR3 extends over 12 amino acids. The CDR3 region has the DNA TGTGCCAGCAGCACAGGGTATCATGAGCAGTTCTTC. This translates into CASSTGYHEQFF.

The chain is built from TRBV28 and TRBJ2-3; D is unclear. Per the germline V gene, CDR1 is MDHEN and CDR2 is SYDVKM. This CDR3 has 14 amino acids. Trimming stripped 2 bases from V and 4 bases from J, with 10 bases between. In DNA form, the CDR3 reads TGTGCCAGCAGTTTACAAGTTTTCCCAGATACGCAGTATTTT. It yields the protein CASSLQVFPDTQYF.

CDR3 coding DNA: TGTGCCAGCAGCTTACCCCTCACCGGGAGGAGGACTGAAGCTTTCTTT. Protein: CASSLPLTGRRTEAFF. The chain is built from TRBV7-9 and TRBJ1-1; D unclear. This CDR3 has 16 amino acids. The V end was cut by 2 bases, the J end by 5 bases, with 18 bases between. Germline V CDR1 and CDR2: SEHNR, FQNEAQ (reference sequence).

The chain links TRBV27 to TRBJ1-2; a weak D match, TRBD1 (5 bases). Deletions cut 7 bases from V and 8 bases from J, with 20 bases between. The CDR3 contains 14 residues. Germline values: CDR1 MNHEY, CDR2 SMNVEV (reference sequence). CDR3: CASTPAGGTVGYTF. CDR3 nucleotide sequence: TGTGCCAGCACCCCGGCGGGGGGGACGGTGGGCTACACCTTC.

CDR3 in DNA: TGCGCCAGCAGCCCGATTTGTAGTGGGGCGGGCGGACTTTACGAGCAGTACTTC. Encoded protein: CASSPICSGAGGLYEQYF. The rearrangement uses TRBV4-1 and TRBJ2-4; the D gene could be TRBD1 or TRBD2 (5 bases each). TRBJ2-7 explains the end of the DNA better; the J call may be wrong. The germline CDR1 and CDR2 sequences are MGHRA and YSYEKL. This CDR3 region has 18 residues.

This clonotype was seen only a few times. The genes are TRBV6-5 and TRBJ1-2, with D tentatively TRBD1 (5 bases). CDR1 is MNHEY and CDR2 is SVGAGI in the germline V gene. Trimming removed 11 bases from V and 3 bases from J, with 19 bases in between. This CDR3 spans 14 amino acids. CDR3: CASKRGPVYYGYTF. For the CDR3, the DNA is TGTGCCTCCAAAAGGGGACCTGTTTACTATGGCTACACCTTC.

V and J are TRBV7-2 and TRBJ2-3, with D possibly called TRBD1 or TRBD2 (5 bases each). The CDR3 has 17 amino acids. V gave up 2 bases and J gave up 5 bases, with 20 bases separating them. The germline CDR1 and CDR2 sequences are SGHTA and FQGNSA. CDR3 sequence: CASSLSFKGSRVDTQYF. The CDR3 nucleotides read TGTGCCAGCAGCTTATCTTTCAAGGGGAGCAGGGTAGATACGCAGTATTTT.

Concerning this clonotype: A read error is possible here, since a much larger clone lies one base away. The gene calls are TRBV15 and TRBJ1-4, with D tentatively TRBD1 (6 bases). This CDR3 spans 17 amino acids. Germline V gene lookup returns CDR1 LNHNV and CDR2 YYDKDF (reference sequence). The V and J ends lost 0 bases and 10 bases respectively, with 21 bases between them. The CDR3 region is CATSRDGTRDISRKLFF. For the CDR3, the DNA is TGTGCCACCAGCAGAGATGGGACCCGGGACATCTCTAGAAAACTGTTTTTT.

This clonotype appeared a few times. The chain is built from TRBV6-2 or TRBV6-3 and TRBJ1-2, with D possibly matching TRBD1 (5 bases). CDR3 length: 16 residues. Germline V gene data show CDR1 as MNHEY and CDR2 as SVGEGT. Trimming stripped 2 bases from V and 3 bases from J, with 16 bases between. For the CDR3, the DNA is TGTGCCAGCAGTTACACACCGCGGAGGGGAGACTATGGCTACACCTTC. Its protein product is CASSYTPRRGDYGYTF.

The chain employs TRBV12-3 or TRBV12-4 and TRBJ2-3; perhaps D is TRBD1 or TRBD2 (10 bases each). V was shortened by 6 bases and J by 14 bases, with 30 bases between the two germline ends. The CDR3 is 16 residues long. The CDR3 here is CASRAGGGQGRAPLYF. The CDR3 nucleotides read TGTGCCAGCAGAGCGGGGGGGGGACAGGGGCGAGCCCCGTTGTATTTT.

There are a few counts of this clonotype. The chain joins TRBV7-6 to TRBJ2-4, with TRBD1 as a possible D gene (6 bases). Per germline, CDR1 SGHVS and CDR2 FNYEAQ. The CDR3 has 15 amino acids. With 5 bases removed from V and 8 bases from J, the gap between germline ends came to 19 bases. The CDR3 region has the DNA TGTGCCAGCAGCCCAACGTCCGTCAGGGGAGACATTCAGTACTTC. Translating it yields CASSPTSVRGDIQYF.

V is TRBV4-1 and J is TRBJ1-4; D not resolved. V lost 4 bases, J lost 7 bases, and 19 bases lay in between. This CDR3 has 16 amino acids. From germline, CDR1 is MGHRA and CDR2 YSYEKL. The CDR3 DNA reads TGCGCCAGCAGCCTGAGAGTGGCACAGAGGACTGAAAAACTGTTTTTT. Translated: CASSLRVAQRTEKLFF.

The gene calls are TRBV12-3 or TRBV12-4 and TRBJ1-2; TRBD1 agrees at 9 bases. With 5 bases clipped from V and 7 bases from J, the junction kept 14 bases outside the gene matches. The CDR3 contains 16 residues. CDR3: CASSLSGTGSSAGYTF. DNA for the CDR3: TGTGCCAGCAGTCTGTCCGGGACAGGGTCATCGGCTGGCTACACCTTC.

CDR3 DNA: TGTGCCAGCTCACAATCAGGACAGAACACTGAAGCTTTCTTT. Its translation: CASSQSGQNTEAFF. V usage is TRBV18 and J usage is TRBJ1-1; a possible D gene is TRBD1 (5 bases). Germline V gives CDR1 KGHSH, CDR2 LQKENI. The CDR3 contains 14 residues. Trimming took off 4 bases at V and 1 base at J, with 10 bases between the two ends.

The genes are TRBV7-9 and TRBJ2-7, with D perhaps matching TRBD2 (5 bases). CDR1 and CDR2 (germline): SEHNR, FQNEAQ (reference sequence). CDR3 length equals 12 residues. Trimming took off 5 bases at V and 6 bases at J, with 11 bases between the two ends. In nucleotides, the CDR3 is TGTGCCAGCAGCCGCAACCGGGGCGAGCAGTACTTC. It translates to CASSRNRGEQYF.

The J gene is TRBJ2-3, the V gene TRBV5-1; the D is unclear. The germline V and J ends were trimmed by 2 bases and 6 bases, with 16 bases remaining between them. Germline V gene sequence: CDR1 SGHRS, CDR2 YFSETQ. The CDR3 is 15 amino acids. The chain's CDR3 is CASSFRAPVGDTQYF. The CDR3 nucleotides read TGCGCCAGCAGCTTCCGGGCCCCCGTTGGGGATACGCAGTATTTT.

The chain combines TRBV20-1 with TRBJ2-7; no clear D gene. The length of the CDR3 is 14 residues. Germline V gene data show CDR1 as DFQATT and CDR2 as SNEGSKA (reference sequence). V dropped 1 base and J dropped 0 bases, with 10 bases sitting between them. CDR3 loop: CSARGYKNSYEQYF. CDR3 nucleotides: TGCAGTGCTAGAGGATACAAAAACTCCTACGAGCAGTACTTC.